Given below is one TCR beta chain in context. From germline, CDR1 is SNHLY and CDR2 FYNNEI. The CDR3 covers 14 residues. J gave up 5 bases and V 2 bases, and 2 bases lay outside the gene matches. The data originate from a study of blood T cell repertoires in COVID-19. The method was immunoSEQ multiplex PCR; TCRdb's version includes in-frame clones alone and lacks a portion of them. Of about 270,000 clones in the sample, approximately 83% were seen once. This sequence joins TRBV2 and TRBJ2-1, with 8 bases matching TRBD2. This TCR derives from a woman in her 70s with acute or convalescent COVID-19. Sequenced input: peripheral blood. The DNA of the CDR3 is TGTGCCAGCAGTGAACCACTAGCGGACAATGAGCAGTTCTTC. Its protein product is CASSEPLADNEQFF.